Shown below are 25 T cell receptor beta chains from a single sample sequenced in a study of CD8+ T cells in alopecia areata. Treatment meaning: oral pan-JAK inhibitor, 5-10 mg twice daily. Extraction of RNA preceded its reverse transcription into cDNA, which served as the sequencing template. Assay: immunoSEQ multiplex PCR; the TCRdb copy retains only in-frame clones and omits some. Here the sample spans 200,000 to 250,000 clones, 30% to 40% being singletons. This material consisted of CD4+ T cells sorted from blood, taken between weeks 30 and 35, from a patient treated with tofacitinib. The receptor source for this set is a human donor with alopecia areata.

This clone was counted only a few times. CDR3 coding DNA: TGTGCCTGGAGATCGATGTATGGGCAGTACTTC. Translated, it gives CAWRSMYGQYF. This sequence joins TRBV30 and TRBJ2-7; D is undetermined. The CDR3 covers 11 residues. The V gene lost 3 bases and the J gene lost 9 bases, with 12 bases spanning the gap. Germline loops: CDR1 GTSNPN, CDR2 SVGIG (reference sequence).

V gene TRBV9 combines with J gene TRBJ2-1; no definite D call. This CDR3 spans 15 amino acids. Germline lookup yields CDR1 SGDLS and CDR2 YYNGEE. Between the trimmed V and J ends, which lost 3 bases and 12 bases, there was a span of 22 bases. The CDR3 DNA is TGTGCCAGCAGCGGTCAGCAAAGTTTGCCAATCGGGCAGTTCTTC. Protein: CASSGQQSLPIGQFF.

CDR3: CSVENTPGGDEQFF. The CDR3 DNA follows: TGCAGCGTTGAAAATACCCCAGGGGGTGATGAGCAGTTCTTC. The chain employs TRBV29-1 and TRBJ2-1; 7 positions agree with TRBD1. V lost 2 bases to trimming and J lost 8 bases; unmatched junction nucleotides: 9. The CDR3 totals 14 residues. Germline-derived CDR1 and CDR2 are SQVTM and ANQGSEA.

This chain joins TRBV15 and TRBJ1-5; possible D gene TRBD1, 6 bases. Germline V lookup: CDR1 LNHNV, CDR2 YYDKDF (reference sequence). Trimming took off 3 bases at V and 9 bases at J, with 12 bases between the two ends. This CDR3 has 13 amino acids. The CDR3 DNA is TGTGCCACCAGCAGTACCAGGGGAGGGCCCCAGCATTTT. This gives the protein CATSSTRGGPQHF.

The chain links TRBV18 to TRBJ1-5; D ambiguous. CDR1 and CDR2 (germline): KGHSH, LQKENI. This CDR3 has 17 amino acids. V dropped 6 bases and J dropped 3 bases, with 21 bases sitting between them. CDR3 residues: CASSARSVVNNNQPQHF. CDR3 DNA: TGTGCCAGCTCCGCCCGGAGTGTGGTCAACAACAATCAGCCCCAGCATTTT. Supplemented by reference TRBV18 and TRBJ1-5, the full variable domain reads NAGVMQNPRHLVRRRGQEARLRCSPMKGHSHVYWYRQLPEEGLKFMVYLQKENIIDESGMPKERFSAEFPKEGPSILRIQQVVRGDSAAYFCASSARSVVNNNQPQHFGDGTRLSIL.

The chain couples TRBV5-1 to TRBJ2-5, with D hard to call. Germline V CDR1 and CDR2: SGHRS, YFSETQ. Between the trimmed V and J ends, which lost 3 bases and 2 bases, there was a span of 5 bases. The CDR3 is made up of 12 amino acids. The CDR3 spells CASSSSQETQYF. CDR3 in DNA: TGCGCCAGCAGCTCGTCGCAAGAGACCCAGTACTTC.

This clone was counted only a few times. This rearrangement joins TRBV30 to TRBJ1-1; 8 nucleotides agree with TRBD1. The ends lost 4 bases at V and 3 bases at J; junction bases unmatched: 7. The germline gives CDR1 GTSNPN, CDR2 SVGIG (reference sequence). The CDR3 is 14 residues long. CDR3 amino acids: CAWNQGASYTEAFF. For the CDR3, the DNA is TGTGCCTGGAACCAGGGGGCATCGTACACTGAAGCTTTCTTT. Using reference TRBV30 and TRBJ1-1 for the parts outside the CDR3, the full variable domain is SQTIHQWPATLVQPVGSPLSLECTVEGTSNPNLYWYRQAAGRGLQLLFYSVGIGQISSEVPQNLSASRPQDRQFILSSKKLLLSDSGFYLCAWNQGASYTEAFFGQGTRLTVV.

The gene calls are TRBV30 and TRBJ1-5, with TRBD1 identical over 9 bases. This CDR3 has 15 residues. CDR1 and CDR2 from the germline V gene are GTSNPN and SVGIG (reference sequence). Trimming at V came to 0 bases and at J to 7 bases, leaving 7 bases not matched to a gene. CDR3 region: CAWSVSQGARQPQHF. The CDR3, as DNA: TGTGCCTGGAGTGTGTCACAGGGGGCCAGGCAGCCCCAGCATTTT.

The rearrangement uses TRBV29-1 and TRBJ2-1; TRBD1 aligns across 11 bases. Germline values: CDR1 SQVTM, CDR2 ANQGSEA. The trim removed 6 bases at V and 4 bases at J, leaving 2 bases unmatched. CDR3 length: 13 residues. The CDR3 sequence: CSVDRGLYNEQFF. The CDR3 region has the DNA TGCAGCGTGGACAGGGGGCTTTACAATGAGCAGTTCTTC.

The gene calls are TRBV29-1 and TRBJ2-2; 7 nucleotides align to TRBD1. The CDR3 extends over 13 amino acids. In germline, CDR1 is SQVTM, CDR2 ANQGSEA. J gave up 6 bases and V 7 bases, and 8 bases lay outside the gene matches. CDR3 DNA: TGCAGCGGGATCGACAGGGCTGCCGGGGAGCTGTTTTTT. It yields the protein CSGIDRAAGELFF.

The CDR3 loop is CASSPKDEQFF. The CDR3, as DNA: TGTGCCAGCTCACCGAAGGATGAGCAGTTCTTC. This sequence joins TRBV18 and TRBJ2-1; D is unclear. Per the germline V gene, CDR1 is KGHSH and CDR2 is LQKENI. V dropped 3 bases and J dropped 8 bases, with 5 bases sitting between them. This CDR3 contains 11 residues.

The chain is built from TRBV25-1 and TRBJ2-7; unclear D gene. Deletions cut 1 base from V and 4 bases from J, with 8 bases between. Germline values: CDR1 MGHDK, CDR2 SYGVNS. The CDR3 spans 13 residues. The CDR3 DNA reads as TGTGCCAGCAGTGAATTGGGCCAGTACGAGCAGTACTTC. Its translation: CASSELGQYEQYF.

This chain links TRBV7-8 with TRBJ2-1; TRBD2 agrees at 12 bases. Per germline, CDR1 SGHVS and CDR2 FQNEAQ. The CDR3 has 15 amino acids. The V and J ends lost 5 bases and 7 bases, in that order; junction bases with no gene match: 6. The CDR3 reads CASSTTSGSWNEQFF. CDR3 nucleotide sequence: TGTGCCAGCAGCACGACTAGCGGGAGTTGGAATGAGCAGTTCTTC.

This clone has just a few counts. CDR3 DNA sequence: TGTGCCAGCAGCTCCCTCCCTGGGGGTGGAAACACCATATATTTT. Protein product: CASSSLPGGGNTIYF. The rearrangement links TRBV7-8 to TRBJ1-3; D may be TRBD1 (5 bases). Germline loops: CDR1 SGHVS, CDR2 FQNEAQ. There are 15 residues in the CDR3. Trimming pared 4 bases from V and 3 bases from J, leaving 13 bases between.

The chain is built from TRBV29-1 and TRBJ2-7, with TRBD1 matching 9 bases. The trim removed 3 bases at V and 4 bases at J, leaving 4 bases unmatched. This CDR3 contains 13 residues. Per germline, CDR1 SQVTM and CDR2 ANQGSEA. The CDR3 is CSVETGGRYEQYF. CDR3 DNA: TGCAGCGTTGAGACAGGGGGTAGATACGAGCAGTACTTC.

This clone was seen more than once but under ten times. The chain links TRBV11-2 to TRBJ2-3, with 7 bases lining up with TRBD2. There are 16 residues in the CDR3. Germline V lookup: CDR1 SGHAT, CDR2 FQNNGV. The V segment lost 4 bases and the J segment 2 bases; nucleotides outside the gene matches: 9. The chain's CDR3 is CASSWWEGPTTDTQYF. DNA of the CDR3: TGTGCCAGCAGCTGGTGGGAGGGACCTACCACAGATACGCAGTATTTT.

This rearrangement joins TRBV21-1 to TRBJ2-7; the D call of TRBD1 is as the table states it, not checked on the DNA. TRBV21-1 is a pseudogene locus. The CDR3 length is 14 residues. The CDR3 DNA reads as TGTGCCAGCAGCAAAACGGGACAGCACTACGAGCAGTACTTC. Its translation: CASSKTGQHYEQYF.

The chain is built from TRBV18 and TRBJ2-4; 8 bases agree with TRBD1. The V gene's germline CDR1 is KGHSH and CDR2 LQKENI. After removal of 0 bases from V and 0 bases from J, the junction contained 7 bases not matched to a gene. CDR3 size: 18 residues. The CDR3, as DNA: TGTGCCAGCTCACCACCGACAGGGGCCGGGGTAGCCAAAAACATTCAGTACTTC. Its protein is CASSPPTGAGVAKNIQYF.

This clone was detected once. The chain couples TRBV4-3 to TRBJ2-3; 7 bases are a match to TRBD1. Unmatched junction bases numbered 7, after V lost 0 bases and J lost 4 bases. The CDR3 is made up of 16 amino acids. Germline-derived CDR1 and CDR2 are LGHNA and YSLEER. The CDR3 DNA is TGCGCCAGCAGCCAAGATGAGGGGCAGGGGGCAGATACGCAGTATTTT. This encodes CASSQDEGQGADTQYF.

This chain joins TRBV30 and TRBJ1-5; tentatively, D is TRBD1 (5 bases). V was trimmed by 1 base and J by 5 bases, leaving 15 bases between them. The CDR3 is 15 amino acids. Germline V gene sequence: CDR1 GTSNPN, CDR2 SVGIG (reference sequence). CDR3 DNA sequence: TGTGCCTGGAGTGCTTTTACGGGGGGTTATCAGCCCCAGCATTTT. Protein: CAWSAFTGGYQPQHF.

This clone was seen a handful of times. The sample contains more than one DNA sequence encoding this CDR3. The chain employs TRBV5-1 and TRBJ2-1, with a tentative D call TRBD1 (5 bases). CDR1 is SGHRS, CDR2 YFSETQ, per germline. CDR3 length: 13 residues. V lost 5 bases to trimming and J lost 0 bases, with 6 bases between them. The CDR3, as DNA: TGCGCCAGCAGTAGGGGCTCCTACAATGAGCAGTTCTTC. Protein sequence: CASSRGSYNEQFF.

Only a few counts were recorded for this clone. V is TRBV29-1 and J is TRBJ1-3; D is ambiguous. Germline loops: CDR1 SQVTM, CDR2 ANQGSEA. Trimming stripped 1 base from V and 2 bases from J, with 3 bases between. This CDR3 spans 12 amino acids. This CDR3 reads CSVEAPGNTIYF. In DNA, the CDR3 is TGCAGCGTTGAAGCCCCTGGAAACACCATATATTTT.

Worth noting for this clone: One end of the junction varies from germline; a read error may be responsible. J is TRBJ2-2 and V is TRBV7-7; D gene ambiguous. The CDR3 length is 12 residues. From germline, CDR1 is SSHAT and CDR2 FNYEAQ (reference sequence). The CDR3 loop reads CASSFHTGELFF. The CDR3 DNA reads as TGTGCTAGCAGCTTCCACACCGGGGAGCTGTTTTTT.

This CDR3 reads CASSLERGGSNQPQHF. CDR3 DNA: TGCGCCAGCAGCCTTGAGAGGGGGGGTAGCAATCAGCCCCAGCATTTT. The J gene is TRBJ1-5, the V gene TRBV4-1; the D gene is possibly TRBD1 (6 bases). With 4 bases removed from V and 0 bases from J, the gap between germline ends came to 13 bases. There are 16 residues in the CDR3. Germline CDR1 and CDR2: MGHRA and YSYEKL.

This clone was seen more than once but under ten times. This chain links TRBV11-2 with TRBJ2-1, with D possibly matching TRBD2 (5 bases). CDR1 is SGHAT and CDR2 is FQNNGV in the germline V gene. This CDR3 region has 16 residues. Trimming removed 3 bases from V and 2 bases from J, with 14 bases in between. CDR3 nucleotide sequence: TGTGCCAGCAGCTTCTTACGCGGAGCGGCCTACAATGAGCAGTTCTTC. Translating gives CASSFLRGAAYNEQFF.